Shown below are 31 T cell receptor beta chains from a single sample sequenced in a study of tumor and adjacent non-tumor tissue in lung cancer. TCRbeta libraries were built with three rounds of nested PCR, modified from ARM-PCR. TCRdb itself ran the multiplex PCR reads through MiXCR, one entry per CDR3 protein. The repertoire holds roughly 200,000 distinct CDR3 sequences, 60% to 75% seen once, with 25% in the top ten. RNA was extracted from bulk tissue without any cell sorting. Sequencing was carried out using lung tumor tissue. These receptors were obtained from a man aged 60 to 69 with non-small cell lung cancer.

V usage is TRBV11-2 and J usage is TRBJ1-4, with D unresolved. V gave up 0 bases and J gave up 13 bases, with 18 bases separating them. Germline V gene data show CDR1 as SGHAT and CDR2 as FQNNGV. This CDR3 contains 15 residues. The DNA for the CDR3 is TGTGCCAGCAGCTTAGATTGTGCCAGCCCAGTGGGACTGTTTTTT. This sequence encodes CASSLDCASPVGLFF.

A note on this clonotype: A read error may be the cause here, since a much bigger clone is one base away. The chain couples TRBV12-3 or TRBV12-4 to TRBJ2-7; 7 nucleotides match TRBD1. This CDR3 contains 13 residues. The CDR3 sequence: CGSSLGQNIEQYF. DNA for the CDR3: TGTGGCAGCAGTCTGGGACAGAATATCGAGCAGTACTTC.

This clonotype has a handful of counts. V gene TRBV6-1 combines with J gene TRBJ2-5, with D hard to call. There are 12 residues in the CDR3. Germline V lookup: CDR1 MNHNS, CDR2 SASEGT. V gave up 7 bases and J gave up 5 bases, with 11 bases separating them. The CDR3 protein is CASMSSSETQYF. CDR3 nucleotides: TGTGCCAGCATGAGTAGCTCGGAGACCCAGTACTTC.

Comment on this clonotype: A read error may account for a junction end that differs from germline. The V gene is TRBV20-1, the J gene TRBJ2-1, with D tentatively TRBD1 (5 bases). CDR3 length: 14 residues. Germline V gene lookup returns CDR1 DFQATT and CDR2 SNEGSKA (reference sequence). CDR3 in amino acids: CNARARDSYNEQFF. CDR3 nucleotide sequence: TGCAATGCTAGGGCCAGGGACTCCTACAATGAGCAGTTCTTC.

V and J are TRBV11-2 and TRBJ2-6, with D perhaps matching TRBD1 (5 bases). Trimming left V 6 bases short and J 14 bases short, with 20 bases between. This CDR3 has 14 residues. Germline CDR1 SGHAT, CDR2 FQNNGV. CDR3 region: CASSPFYGANILTF. The CDR3 bases are TGTGCCAGCAGTCCTTTCTATGGGGCCAATATCCTGACTTTC.

This chain uses TRBV5-1 with TRBJ1-2; 8 positions agree with TRBD1. Germline V lookup: CDR1 SGHRS, CDR2 YFSETQ. J lost 8 bases, V lost 6 bases, and 12 bases had no gene match. This CDR3 comprises 14 residues. CDR3 in amino acids: CASTSDRGKGGYTF. The CDR3 coding sequence is TGCGCCAGCACCTCTGACAGGGGCAAAGGAGGCTACACCTTC.

As concerns this clonotype: This clone may be a read error of a much larger clone one base away. The chain is built from TRBV20-1 and TRBJ2-1; D possibly corresponds to TRBD2 (7 bases). The length of the CDR3 is 16 residues. CDR1 is DFQATT and CDR2 is SNEGSKA in the germline V gene (reference sequence). CDR3 nucleotides: TGCAGTGCTAGAGATCCGGGGGGCCGCTCCTACAATGAGCTGTTCTTC. This sequence encodes CSARDPGGRSYNELFF.

This clonotype was picked up a small number of times. This may arise from a read error, as a much more abundant clone is one base away. The V and J genes are TRBV4-3 and TRBJ1-3, with D perhaps matching TRBD1 (5 bases). The length of the CDR3 is 15 residues. Germline loops: CDR1 LGHNA, CDR2 YSLEER. In DNA, the CDR3 is TGCACCAGCAGCCAAGATAAGGGGACTGGAAACACCATATATTTT. This encodes CTSSQDKGTGNTIYF.

Comments on this clonotype: A junction end diverges from the germline sequence, so it may reflect a read error. The chain carries TRBV5-5 and TRBJ2-5; 9 bases agree with TRBD1. Germline CDR1 and CDR2: SGHKS and YYEKEE (reference sequence). There are 16 residues in the CDR3. In DNA, the CDR3 is TGTGCCAGCAGCTTTCTTCGCGGGACAGGGCAAGAGGCCCAATACTTC. As protein: CASSFLRGTGQEAQYF. The variable domain in full, with the rest retrieved from reference TRBV5-5 and TRBJ2-5, is DAGVTQSPTHLIKTRGQQVTLRCSPISGHKSVSWYQQVLGQGPQFIFQYYEKEERGRGNFPDRFSARQFPNYSSELNVNALLLGDSALYLCASSFLRGTGQEAQYFGPGTRLLVL.

This clonotype has a handful of counts. The genes are TRBV24-1 and TRBJ2-1; 11 bases are shared with TRBD2. In germline, CDR1 is KGHDR, CDR2 SFDVKD. After removal of 5 bases from V and 3 bases from J, the junction contained 5 bases not matched to a gene. CDR3 length equals 16 residues. For the CDR3, the DNA is TGTGCCACCAGTGGTAGCGGGGGGGCCTACTACAATGAGCAGTTCTTC. Protein product: CATSGSGGAYYNEQFF.

This clonotype was picked up one time. V is TRBV6-5 and J is TRBJ2-5, with TRBD2 as a possible D gene (5 bases). The germline CDR1 and CDR2 sequences are MNHEY and SVGAGI. This CDR3 is 14 amino acids long. The CDR3 loop is CVCSYSGRVGTQYF. The CDR3 DNA follows: TGTGTCTGCAGTTACTCGGGAAGGGTAGGAACCCAGTACTTC.

The chain is built from TRBV6-6 and TRBJ2-6, with unresolved D. This CDR3 comprises 16 residues. The ends were cut back, 6 bases at V and 2 bases at J, with 14 bases in the middle. Germline V CDR1 and CDR2: MNHNY, SVGAGI (reference sequence). The CDR3 DNA reads TGTGCCAGCAGGTACCTTGTGGAGCCTGGGGCCAACGTCCTGACTTTC. Translated, it gives CASRYLVEPGANVLTF.

The chain carries TRBV20-1 and TRBJ1-3; D gene unclear. The V gene's germline CDR1 is DFQATT and CDR2 SNEGSKA (reference sequence). The germline V and J ends were trimmed by 1 base and 2 bases, with 9 bases remaining between them. This CDR3 spans 14 amino acids. The CDR3 DNA sequence: TGCAGTGCTAGAGGCCCTGTGGCTGGAAACACCATATATTTT. Protein sequence: CSARGPVAGNTIYF.

This clonotype was counted only a few times. One end of the junction is discordant with germline, which a read error may explain. The gene calls are TRBV20-1 and TRBJ2-5, with TRBD2 matching 9 bases. The CDR3 runs to 14 residues. Germline lookup yields CDR1 DFQATT and CDR2 SNEGSKA (reference sequence). The CDR3 DNA sequence: TGCAGAGCTTCCAGCGGGAGGCAACAAGAGACCCAGTATTTC. Translating it yields CRASSGRQQETQYF.

This clonotype was detected ten times or more. J is TRBJ2-1 and V is TRBV29-1; D unclear. The CDR3 runs 14 residues. Per germline, CDR1 SQVTM and CDR2 ANQGSEA. V was clipped by 3 bases and J by 1 base, with 10 bases between them. DNA for the CDR3: TGCAGCGTTGAGGGTGACCAATCCTACAATGAGCAGTTCTTC. It translates to CSVEGDQSYNEQFF.

As to this clonotype: One end of the junction does not line up with germline, which may come from a read error. The CDR3 spells CAGSLGLERTIDTQYF. The CDR3, as DNA: TGTGCCGGCAGCTTAGGACTTGAAAGGACTATAGATACGCAGTATTTT. This chain connects TRBV11-3 to TRBJ2-3; TRBD2 is a possible D gene (6 bases). CDR1 and CDR2 from the germline V gene are SGHNT and YENEEA. The CDR3 is made up of 16 amino acids. The full variable domain, completed using reference TRBV11-3 and TRBJ2-3, is EAGVVQSPRYKIIEKKQPVAFWCNPISGHNTLYWYLQNLGQGPELLIRYENEEAVDDSQLPKDRFSAERLKGVDSTLKIQPAELGDSAVYLCAGSLGLERTIDTQYFGPGTRLTVL.

Comment on this clonotype: This may arise from a read error, as a much more abundant clone is one base away. The chain employs TRBV20-1 and TRBJ2-5; 14 positions agree with TRBD2. Trimming took 3 bases from V and 5 from J; bases not matched to a gene: 8. This CDR3 contains 16 residues. CDR1 and CDR2 (germline): DFQATT, SNEGSKA (reference sequence). The CDR3 spells CSASSGLAGVMETQYF. Written as DNA, the CDR3 is TGCAGTGCTAGTTCGGGACTAGCGGGAGTTATGGAGACCCAGTACTTC.

Many counts were recorded for this clonotype. The J gene is TRBJ2-2, the V gene TRBV30; no clear D gene. Between the trimmed V and J ends, which lost 4 bases and 9 bases, there was a span of 9 bases. This CDR3 spans 11 amino acids. Germline V gives CDR1 GTSNPN, CDR2 SVGIG (reference sequence). For the CDR3, the DNA is TGTGCCTGGACCCAGTTCAGGGAGCTGTTTTTT. This translates into CAWTQFRELFF.

V usage is TRBV20-1 and J usage is TRBJ2-7; the D call may be TRBD1 or TRBD2 (5 bases each). The CDR3 is 15 residues long. The germline V gene encodes CDR1 DFQATT and CDR2 SNEGSKA (reference sequence). V gave up 6 bases and J gave up 0 bases, with 18 bases separating them. CDR3 residues: CSAPVGASSSYEQYV. The DNA of the CDR3 is TGCAGTGCACCAGTCGGGGCCTCGAGCTCCTACGAGCAGTACGTC.

The chain has TRBV12-5 and TRBJ2-1; no clear D gene. This CDR3 has 12 amino acids. The V gene's germline CDR1 is LGHNT and CDR2 FRNRAP. The V and J ends lost 0 bases and 10 bases respectively, with 7 bases between them. CDR3 bases: TGTGCTAGTGGTTTGGTAGGTACGGAGCAGTTCTTC. This gives the protein CASGLVGTEQFF.

With regard to this clonotype: Germline and junction disagree at one end, which may indicate a read error. The genes are TRBV11-2 and TRBJ2-5; 11 positions agree with TRBD2. Germline CDR1 and CDR2: SGHAT and FQNNGV. This CDR3 region has 18 residues. The CDR3 region is CASSLGSLAGGREETQYF. In DNA, the CDR3 is TGTGCCAGCAGCTTAGGAAGCCTAGCGGGGGGCCGAGAAGAGACTCAGTACTTC.

As concerns this clonotype: This clone may be a read error of a much larger clone one base away. As the CDR3 is not closed by the conserved phenylalanine or tryptophan, this likely results from a read error. The V call is TRBV20-1, the J call TRBJ2-1; D gene uncertain. The V gene's germline CDR1 is DFQATT and CDR2 SNEGSKA (reference sequence). This CDR3 is built from 11 residues. V lost 3 bases and J lost 2, with 2 bases in between. The CDR3 protein is CSARAYNEQFY. The CDR3 DNA reads as TGCAGTGCTAGGGCCTACAATGAGCAGTTCTAC.

As concerns this clonotype: This sequence may be a read error, since a much larger clone differs from it by one base. The rearrangement uses TRBV20-1 and TRBJ2-7; 8 positions match TRBD1. Looked up from germline, CDR1 is DFQATT and CDR2 is SNEGSKA (reference sequence). CDR3 length: 14 amino acids. The chain's CDR3 is CSADSTGASGEHYF. The CDR3 bases are TGCAGTGCAGACTCGACAGGGGCCTCTGGCGAGCACTACTTC.

The chain uses TRBV4-1 and TRBJ2-7; D gene unclear. CDR3 length: 11 amino acids. Germline values: CDR1 MGHRA, CDR2 YSYEKL. CDR3 nucleotides: TGCGTCACCATCGATGGCTACGAGCAGTACTTC. The encoded protein is CVTIDGYEQYF.

This clonotype was counted at least ten times. The chain uses TRBV12-3 or TRBV12-4 and TRBJ2-3, with 14 bases matching TRBD2. This CDR3 is 16 amino acids long. Trimming at V came to 7 bases and at J to 3 bases, leaving 6 bases not matched to a gene. The CDR3 sequence: CASTPGTSGRTDTQYF. In DNA form, the CDR3 reads TGTGCCAGCACCCCCGGGACTAGCGGGAGAACAGATACGCAGTATTTT.

Note on this clonotype: One end of the junction fails to match germline, which may point to a read error. This chain uses TRBV12-5 with TRBJ2-6, with D perhaps given as TRBD1 or TRBD2 (6 bases each). The germline V gene encodes CDR1 LGHNT and CDR2 FRNRAP. The CDR3 loop spans 18 amino acids. The DNA of the CDR3 is TGTGCTAGTGGTTTCTTCTTGGGGGGCGCAGGTGGGGTCAACGTCCTGACTTTC. It translates to CASGFFLGGAGGVNVLTF.

The gene calls are TRBV6-2 or TRBV6-3 and TRBJ2-3, with a possible D match to TRBD2 (6 bases). Trimming left V 7 bases short and J 2 bases short, with 25 bases between. The CDR3 spans 18 residues. Germline loops: CDR1 MNHEY, CDR2 SVGEGT. In nucleotides, the CDR3 is TGTGCCAGCACTCGTAATAGCCTAGCGAGAGACACCACAGATACGCAGTATTTT. Amino acid sequence: CASTRNSLARDTTDTQYF.

The chain has TRBV12-3 or TRBV12-4 and TRBJ2-5; a weak D match, TRBD1 (6 bases). This CDR3 spans 16 amino acids. Trimming cost V 6 bases and J 3 bases, with 20 bases left between them. The CDR3 protein is CASRPGQPAQKETQYF. As DNA, the CDR3 is TGTGCCAGCAGGCCAGGACAGCCCGCCCAAAAAGAGACCCAGTACTTC.

This clonotype occurred many times. The rearrangement links TRBV11-3 to TRBJ1-4; D unresolved. There are 17 residues in the CDR3. Trimming shortened V by 5 bases and J by 8 bases, and 24 bases separated the two germline ends. Germline V gives CDR1 SGHNT, CDR2 YENEEA. CDR3 loop: CASSISKWGSGREKLFF. The CDR3 DNA is TGTGCCAGCAGCATCTCTAAGTGGGGAAGCGGACGGGAAAAACTGTTTTTT. Supplemented by reference TRBV11-3 and TRBJ1-4, the full variable domain reads EAGVVQSPRYKIIEKKQPVAFWCNPISGHNTLYWYLQNLGQGPELLIRYENEEAVDDSQLPKDRFSAERLKGVDSTLKIQPAELGDSAVYLCASSISKWGSGREKLFFGSGTQLSVL.

Note on this clonotype: The junction shows a germline mismatch at one end, possibly a read error. The V call is TRBV4-2, the J call TRBJ1-6; tentative D call: TRBD1 (5 bases). The CDR3 sequence is 24 residues long. Germline V gene data show CDR1 as LGHNA and CDR2 as YNFKEQ. The CDR3 loop is CASRQDPNRLVLWGLGSYNSPLHF. CDR3 in DNA: TGTGCCAGCCGCCAAGATCCCAACCGGTTAGTATTATGGGGACTGGGCTCCTATAATTCACCCCTCCACTTT.

This clonotype was found a few times. J is TRBJ2-3 and V is TRBV5-4; TRBD1 agrees at 7 bases. The CDR3 extends over 14 amino acids. CDR1 and CDR2 from the germline V gene are SGHNT and YYREEE (reference sequence). V gave up 5 bases and J gave up 2 bases; unmatched junction bases: 5. The CDR3 DNA sequence: TGTGCCAGCAGTACGGGACAGACCACAGATACGCAGTATTTT. It specifies CASSTGQTTDTQYF.